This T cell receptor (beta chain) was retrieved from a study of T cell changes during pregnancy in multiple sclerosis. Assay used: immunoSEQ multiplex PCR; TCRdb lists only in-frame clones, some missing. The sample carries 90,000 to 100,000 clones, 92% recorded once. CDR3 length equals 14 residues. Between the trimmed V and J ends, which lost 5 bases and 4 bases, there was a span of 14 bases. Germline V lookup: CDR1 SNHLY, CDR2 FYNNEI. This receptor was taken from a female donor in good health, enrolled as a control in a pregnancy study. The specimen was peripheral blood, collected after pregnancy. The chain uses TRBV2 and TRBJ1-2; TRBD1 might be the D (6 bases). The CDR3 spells CASSPRQDPYGYTF. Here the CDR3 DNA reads TGTGCCAGCAGTCCGAGACAGGACCCCTATGGCTACACCTTC.